Below, 14 T cell receptor beta chains from the same sample are listed, as sequenced in a study of response to subunit inactivated influenza vaccine. TCRdb reanalysed the RT-PCR reads using MiXCR and keeps one entry per CDR3 protein. The table lists a few hundred thousand distinct CDR3 sequences, more than 7% of them singletons. Sequencing was performed on PBMCs from blood, taken less than 25 months after vaccination. All receptors come from a man between 50 and 75 years old who received an inactivated influenza vaccine.

This clonotype was seen only a few times. The J gene is TRBJ2-7, the V gene TRBV29-1; D possibly uses TRBD1 or TRBD2 (5 bases each). CDR1 SQVTM and CDR2 ANQGSEA come from the germline V gene. Trimming took 4 bases from V and 2 from J, leaving 15 bases between them. The CDR3 totals 14 residues. The CDR3 loop is CSVAPGTDAYEQYF. The DNA for the CDR3 is TGCAGCGTTGCCCCCGGGACGGACGCCTACGAGCAGTACTTC.

Only a few counts were recorded for this clonotype. The V call is TRBV28, the J call TRBJ2-1; maybe TRBD2 (5 bases). Germline assignment: CDR1 MDHEN and CDR2 SYDVKM. This CDR3 comprises 15 residues. V dropped 5 bases and J dropped 4 bases, with 15 bases sitting between them. The CDR3 bases are TGTGCCAGCAGTCCACGGGCGGGCCAGTACAATGAGCAGTTCTTC. Its translation: CASSPRAGQYNEQFF.

This clonotype was observed a handful of times. This chain uses TRBV13 with TRBJ2-7; 12 positions agree with TRBD1. Trimming took 5 bases from V and 3 from J; bases not matched to a gene: 2. Per germline, CDR1 PRHDT and CDR2 FYEKMQ (reference sequence). This CDR3 comprises 14 residues. CDR3 coding DNA: TGTGCCAGCAGCCGGGACAGGGGGCACTACGAGCAGTACTTC. Translating it yields CASSRDRGHYEQYF. Full variable domain (rest looked up from reference TRBV13 and TRBJ2-7): AAGVIQSPRHLIKEKRETATLKCYPIPRHDTVYWYQQGPGQDPQFLISFYEKMQSDKGSIPDRFSAQQFSDYHSELNMSSLELGDSALYFCASSRDRGHYEQYFGPGTRLTVT.

The sample holds a few counts of this clonotype. The V call is TRBV30, the J call TRBJ2-3; TRBD2 aligns across 7 bases. This CDR3 contains 16 residues. From germline, CDR1 is GTSNPN and CDR2 SVGIG (reference sequence). Trimming removed 3 bases from V and 2 bases from J; junction bases left unmatched: 11. DNA for the CDR3: TGTGCCTGGAGCGGGCGGACGGCGGGAGACACAGATACGCAGTATTTT. Its protein is CAWSGRTAGDTDTQYF.

The DNA of the CDR3 is TGTGCCAGCAGCTTTAGCGGGGGGATCCAAGAGACCCAGTACTTC. Translated: CASSFSGGIQETQYF. This chain uses TRBV7-2 with TRBJ2-5, with 10 bases aligning to TRBD2. The CDR3 length is 15 residues. Germline V lookup: CDR1 SGHTA, CDR2 FQGNSA. Trimming took 3 bases from V and 1 from J; bases not matched to a gene: 2.

The chain couples TRBV5-6 to TRBJ1-1; no definite D call. Between the trimmed V and J ends, which lost 2 bases and 5 bases, there was a span of 13 bases. The germline CDR1 and CDR2 sequences are SGHDT and YYEEEE. CDR3 size: 14 residues. The CDR3 reads CASSLGLPRTEAFF. As DNA, the CDR3 is TGTGCCAGCAGCTTAGGACTTCCAAGAACTGAAGCTTTCTTT.

This clonotype was observed a handful of times. V gene TRBV4-2 combines with J gene TRBJ1-2; perhaps TRBD1 as D (5 bases). The V gene lost 10 bases and the J gene lost 2 bases, with 14 bases spanning the gap. This CDR3 is 13 amino acids long. CDR1 and CDR2 (germline): LGHNA, YNFKEQ. The CDR3 protein is CATRLGENYGYTF. Written as DNA, the CDR3 is TGTGCCACCCGATTGGGGGAAAACTATGGCTACACCTTC.

This clonotype was counted between two and nine times. The V gene is TRBV20-1, the J gene TRBJ1-5; a weak D match, TRBD1 (5 bases). The length of the CDR3 is 15 residues. Germline assignment: CDR1 DFQATT and CDR2 SNEGSKA (reference sequence). Trimming cost V 1 base and J 0 bases, with 10 bases left between them. The CDR3 region has the DNA TGCAGTGCTAGAGCGGGGCTGTATAGCAATCAGCCCCAGCATTTT. Its protein product is CSARAGLYSNQPQHF.

Only a few counts were recorded for this clonotype. The chain couples TRBV20-1 to TRBJ2-2, with 9 bases matching TRBD1. The CDR3 runs to 16 residues. CDR1 and CDR2 (germline): DFQATT, SNEGSKA (reference sequence). After removal of 0 bases from V and 6 bases from J, the junction contained 8 bases not matched to a gene. CDR3: CSARDRWTGVAGELFF. As DNA, the CDR3 is TGCAGTGCTAGAGATCGTTGGACAGGGGTCGCCGGGGAGCTGTTTTTT.

This clonotype was detected ten times or more. This chain links TRBV2 with TRBJ2-5; D gene ambiguous. The germline V gene encodes CDR1 SNHLY and CDR2 FYNNEI. The CDR3 totals 11 residues. V lost 7 bases and J 5 bases, leaving 8 bases between the germline ends. CDR3 sequence reads: CASTSGETQYF. The CDR3 nucleotides read TGTGCCAGCACCTCCGGGGAGACCCAGTACTTC.

This clonotype has only a few counts. The chain carries TRBV12-3 or TRBV12-4 and TRBJ1-2, with TRBD1 identical over 10 bases. This CDR3 is built from 15 residues. V was pared by 5 bases and J by 2 bases, with 5 bases of the junction left unmatched. CDR3 protein: CASSAGTGDNYGYTF. The CDR3 DNA reads as TGTGCCAGCAGTGCGGGGACAGGGGACAACTATGGCTACACCTTC.

The chain combines TRBV6-4 with TRBJ2-1; D perhaps matches TRBD1 (5 bases). V was cut by 4 bases and J by 8 bases, with 12 bases left in between. CDR1 is MRHNA, CDR2 SNTAGT, per germline. The CDR3 runs to 13 residues. CDR3 sequence reads: CASSVLQGDEQFF. DNA of the CDR3: TGTGCCAGCAGTGTGTTGCAGGGCGATGAGCAGTTCTTC.

On this clonotype: This could be a read error, since a much larger clone is one nucleotide away. V and J are TRBV9 and TRBJ2-5; weak D call: TRBD2 (6 bases). Germline CDR1 SGDLS, CDR2 YYNGEE. This CDR3 region has 16 residues. CDR3 loop: CASSVASGGIQETQHF. CDR3 nucleotides: TGTGCCAGCAGCGTAGCTTCCGGCGGGATTCAAGAGACCCAGCACTTC. Full variable domain (missing parts from reference TRBV9 and TRBJ2-5): DSGVTQTPKHLITATGQRVTLRCSPRSGDLSVYWYQQSLDQGLQFLIQYYNGEERAKGNILERFSAQQFPDLHSELNLSSLELGDSALYFCASSVASGGIQETQHFGPGTRLLVL.

The J gene is TRBJ2-3, the V gene TRBV6-1; 13 bases are shared with TRBD2. The junction had 9 bases not matched to a gene; V was cut back by 6 bases and J by 0 bases. Looked up from germline, CDR1 is MNHNS and CDR2 is SASEGT. The length of the CDR3 is 18 residues. The CDR3 region is CASSLLGLAGYSTDTQYF. The CDR3 DNA is TGTGCCAGCAGCCTGTTGGGACTAGCGGGATATAGCACAGATACGCAGTATTTT.